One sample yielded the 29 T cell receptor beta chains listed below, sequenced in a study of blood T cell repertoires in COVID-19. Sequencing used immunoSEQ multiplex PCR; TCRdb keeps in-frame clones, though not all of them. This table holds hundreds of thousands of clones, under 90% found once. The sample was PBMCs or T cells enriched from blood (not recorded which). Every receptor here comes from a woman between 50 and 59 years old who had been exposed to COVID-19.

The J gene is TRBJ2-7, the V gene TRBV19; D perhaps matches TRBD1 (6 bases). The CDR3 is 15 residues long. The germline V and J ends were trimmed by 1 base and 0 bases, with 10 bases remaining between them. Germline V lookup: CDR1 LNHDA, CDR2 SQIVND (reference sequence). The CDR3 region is CASSIGQALSYEQYF. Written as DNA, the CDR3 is TGTGCCAGTAGTATAGGACAGGCCCTCTCCTACGAGCAGTACTTC.

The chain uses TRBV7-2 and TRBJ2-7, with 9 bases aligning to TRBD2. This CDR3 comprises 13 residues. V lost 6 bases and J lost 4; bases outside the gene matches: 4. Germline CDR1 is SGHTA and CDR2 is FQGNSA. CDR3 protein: CASSRGLAYEQYF. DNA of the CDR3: TGTGCCAGCAGTCGCGGACTAGCGTACGAGCAGTACTTC.

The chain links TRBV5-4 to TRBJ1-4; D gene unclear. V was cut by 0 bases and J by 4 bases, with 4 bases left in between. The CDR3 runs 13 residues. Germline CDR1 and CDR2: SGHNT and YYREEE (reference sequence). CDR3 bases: TGTGCCAGCAGCTTGGATCTTAATGAAAAACTGTTTTTT. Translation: CASSLDLNEKLFF.

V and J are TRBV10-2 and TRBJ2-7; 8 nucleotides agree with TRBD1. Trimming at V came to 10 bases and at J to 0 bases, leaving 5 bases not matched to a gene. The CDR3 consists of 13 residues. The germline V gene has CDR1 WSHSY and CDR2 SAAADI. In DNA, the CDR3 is TGCGCCACCGGACAGGGTTTCTCCTACGAGCAGTACTTC. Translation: CATGQGFSYEQYF.

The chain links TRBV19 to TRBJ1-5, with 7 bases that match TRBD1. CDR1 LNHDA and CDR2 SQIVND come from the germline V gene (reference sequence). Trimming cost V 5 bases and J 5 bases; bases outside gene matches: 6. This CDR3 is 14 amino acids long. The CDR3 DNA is TGTGCCAGTAGTGACAGGGACGTCGATCAGCCCCAGCATTTT. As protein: CASSDRDVDQPQHF.

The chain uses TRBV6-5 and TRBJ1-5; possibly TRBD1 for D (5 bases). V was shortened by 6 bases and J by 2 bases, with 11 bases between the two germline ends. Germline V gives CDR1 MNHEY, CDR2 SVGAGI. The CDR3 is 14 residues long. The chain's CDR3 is CASRSDRRNQPQHF. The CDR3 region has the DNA TGTGCCAGCAGATCTGACAGACGCAATCAGCCCCAGCATTTT.

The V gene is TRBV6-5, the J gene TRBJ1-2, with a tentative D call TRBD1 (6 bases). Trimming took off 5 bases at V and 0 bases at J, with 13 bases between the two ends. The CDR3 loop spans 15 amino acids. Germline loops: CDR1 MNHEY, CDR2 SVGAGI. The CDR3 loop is CASSPLGASNYGYTF. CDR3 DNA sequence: TGTGCCAGCAGTCCCCTGGGGGCTTCTAACTATGGCTACACCTTC.

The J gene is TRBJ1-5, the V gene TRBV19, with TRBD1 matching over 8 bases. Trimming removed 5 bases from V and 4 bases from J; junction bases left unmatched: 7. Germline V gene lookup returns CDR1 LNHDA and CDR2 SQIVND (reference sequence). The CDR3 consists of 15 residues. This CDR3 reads CASSSGDRFNQPQHF. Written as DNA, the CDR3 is TGTGCCAGTAGTTCCGGGGACAGGTTTAATCAGCCCCAGCATTTT.

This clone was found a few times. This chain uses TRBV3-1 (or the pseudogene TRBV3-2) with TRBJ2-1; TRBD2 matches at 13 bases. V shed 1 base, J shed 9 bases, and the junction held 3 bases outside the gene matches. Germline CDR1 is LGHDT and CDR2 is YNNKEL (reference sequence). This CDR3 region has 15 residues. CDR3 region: CASSQATSGGVEQFF. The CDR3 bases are TGTGCCAGCAGCCAAGCTACTAGCGGGGGGGTTGAGCAGTTCTTC.

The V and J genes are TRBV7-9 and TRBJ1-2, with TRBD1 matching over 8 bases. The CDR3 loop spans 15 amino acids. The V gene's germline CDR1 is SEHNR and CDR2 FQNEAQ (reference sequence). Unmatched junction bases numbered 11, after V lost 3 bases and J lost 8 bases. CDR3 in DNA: TGTGCCAGCAGCTTTTTCGGACAGGGCGAGGAGGGCTACACCTTC. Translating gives CASSFFGQGEEGYTF.

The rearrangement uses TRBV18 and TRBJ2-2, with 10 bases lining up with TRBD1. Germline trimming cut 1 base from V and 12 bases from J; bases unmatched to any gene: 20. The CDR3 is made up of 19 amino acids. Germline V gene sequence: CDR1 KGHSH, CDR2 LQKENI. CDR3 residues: CASSPLFAPPQGQGSQLFF. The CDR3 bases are TGTGCCAGCTCACCACTGTTCGCCCCGCCACAGGGACAGGGGTCGCAGCTGTTTTTT.

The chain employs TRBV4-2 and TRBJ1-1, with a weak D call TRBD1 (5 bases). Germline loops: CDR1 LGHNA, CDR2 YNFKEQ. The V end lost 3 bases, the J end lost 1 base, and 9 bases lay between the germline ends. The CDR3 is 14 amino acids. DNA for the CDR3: TGTGCCAGCAGCCAGACGCAGGGGAACACTGAAGCTTTCTTT. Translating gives CASSQTQGNTEAFF.

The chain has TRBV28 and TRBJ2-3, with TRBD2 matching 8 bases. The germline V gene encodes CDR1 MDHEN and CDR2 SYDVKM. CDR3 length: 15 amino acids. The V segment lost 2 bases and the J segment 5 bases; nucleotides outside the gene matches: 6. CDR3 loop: CASSLRRGAGDTQYF. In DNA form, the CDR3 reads TGTGCCAGCAGTTTAAGGCGGGGGGCCGGAGATACGCAGTATTTT.

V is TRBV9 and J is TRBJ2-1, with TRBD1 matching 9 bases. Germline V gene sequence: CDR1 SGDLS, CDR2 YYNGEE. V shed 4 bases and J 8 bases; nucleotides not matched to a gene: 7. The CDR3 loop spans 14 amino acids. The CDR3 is CASSSRTGDDEQFF. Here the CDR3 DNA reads TGTGCCAGCAGCTCCAGGACAGGGGACGATGAGCAGTTCTTC.

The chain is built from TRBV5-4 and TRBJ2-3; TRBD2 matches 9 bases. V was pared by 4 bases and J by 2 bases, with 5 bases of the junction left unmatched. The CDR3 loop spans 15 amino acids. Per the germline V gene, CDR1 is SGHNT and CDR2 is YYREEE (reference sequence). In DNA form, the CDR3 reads TGTGCCAGCAGCCCGGCTAGCGGGGTCACAGATACGCAGTATTTT. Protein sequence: CASSPASGVTDTQYF.

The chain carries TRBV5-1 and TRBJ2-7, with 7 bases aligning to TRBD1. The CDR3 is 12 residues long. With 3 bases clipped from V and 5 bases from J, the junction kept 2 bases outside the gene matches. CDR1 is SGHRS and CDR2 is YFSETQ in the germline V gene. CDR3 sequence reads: CASSSTGNEQYF. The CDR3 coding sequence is TGCGCCAGCAGCTCGACAGGGAACGAGCAGTACTTC.

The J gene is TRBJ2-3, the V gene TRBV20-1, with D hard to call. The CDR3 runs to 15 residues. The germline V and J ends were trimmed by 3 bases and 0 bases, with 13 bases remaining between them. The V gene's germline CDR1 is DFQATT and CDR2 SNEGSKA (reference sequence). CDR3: CSASDASTSTDTQYF. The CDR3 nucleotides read TGCAGTGCTAGTGACGCATCGACTAGCACAGATACGCAGTATTTT.

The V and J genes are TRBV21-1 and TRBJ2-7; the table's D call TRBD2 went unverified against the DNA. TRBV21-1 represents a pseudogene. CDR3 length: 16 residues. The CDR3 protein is CASSKGRSAPSYEQYF. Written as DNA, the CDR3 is TGTGCCAGCAGCAAAGGGAGGTCCGCCCCCTCCTACGAGCAGTACTTC.

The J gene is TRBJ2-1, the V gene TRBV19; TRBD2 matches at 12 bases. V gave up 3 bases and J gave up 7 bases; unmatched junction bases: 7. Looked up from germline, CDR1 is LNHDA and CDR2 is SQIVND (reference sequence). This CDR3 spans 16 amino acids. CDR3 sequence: CASSMGSSGGGNEQFF. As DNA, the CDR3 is TGTGCCAGTAGTATGGGCTCTAGCGGGGGGGGTAATGAGCAGTTCTTC.

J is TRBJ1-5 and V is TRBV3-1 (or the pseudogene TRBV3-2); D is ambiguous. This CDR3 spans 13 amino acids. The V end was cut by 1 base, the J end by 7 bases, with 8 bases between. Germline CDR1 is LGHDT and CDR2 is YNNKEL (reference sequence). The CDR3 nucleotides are TGTGCCAGCAGCCAAGGGGCCGCCCAGCCCCAGCATTTT. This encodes CASSQGAAQPQHF.

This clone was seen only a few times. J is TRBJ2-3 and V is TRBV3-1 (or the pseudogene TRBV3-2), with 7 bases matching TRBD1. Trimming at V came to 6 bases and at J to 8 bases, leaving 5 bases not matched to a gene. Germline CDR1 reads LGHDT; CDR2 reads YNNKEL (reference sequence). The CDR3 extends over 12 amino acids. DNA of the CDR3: TGTGCCAGCAGTAACAGGGGCATTACGCAGTATTTT. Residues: CASSNRGITQYF.

The CDR3 DNA reads TGTGCCAGCAGTAGGACAGGACCTCACACCGGGGAGCTGTTTTTT. Its protein is CASSRTGPHTGELFF. The rearrangement links TRBV28 to TRBJ2-2; 7 positions agree with TRBD1. This CDR3 is built from 15 residues. Per the germline V gene, CDR1 is MDHEN and CDR2 is SYDVKM. With V trimmed by 5 bases and J by 3 bases, 6 bases remained unmatched. Full variable domain (rest looked up from reference TRBV28 and TRBJ2-2): DVKVTQSSRYLVKRTGEKVFLECVQDMDHENMFWYRQDPGLGLRLIYFSYDVKMKEKGDIPEGYSVSREKKERFSLILESASTNQTSMYLCASSRTGPHTGELFFGEGSRLTVL.

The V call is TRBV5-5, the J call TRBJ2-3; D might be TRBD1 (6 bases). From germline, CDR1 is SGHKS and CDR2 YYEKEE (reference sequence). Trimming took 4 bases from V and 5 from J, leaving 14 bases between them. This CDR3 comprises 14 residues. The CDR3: CASSRGSGGDTQYF. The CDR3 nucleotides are TGTGCCAGCAGCAGGGGGTCAGGTGGAGATACGCAGTATTTT.

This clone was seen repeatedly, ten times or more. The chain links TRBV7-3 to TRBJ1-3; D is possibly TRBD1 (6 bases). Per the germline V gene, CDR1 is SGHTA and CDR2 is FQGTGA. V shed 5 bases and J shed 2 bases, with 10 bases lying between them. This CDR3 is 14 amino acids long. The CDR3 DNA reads TGTGCCAGCAGCAAACAGGGAGCTGGAAACACCATATATTTT. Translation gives CASSKQGAGNTIYF.

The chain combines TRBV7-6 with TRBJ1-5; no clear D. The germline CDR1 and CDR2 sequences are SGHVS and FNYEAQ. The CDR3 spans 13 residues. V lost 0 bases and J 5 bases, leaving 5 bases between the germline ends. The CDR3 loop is CASSLAIDQPQHF. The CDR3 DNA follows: TGTGCCAGCAGCTTAGCCATTGATCAGCCCCAGCATTTT.

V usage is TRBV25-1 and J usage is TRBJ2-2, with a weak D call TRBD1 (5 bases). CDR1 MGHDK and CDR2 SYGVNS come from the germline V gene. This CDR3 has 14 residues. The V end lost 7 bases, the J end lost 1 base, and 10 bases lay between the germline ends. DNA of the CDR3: TGTGCCAGCAAGGGGTGGGGGAACACCGGGGAGCTGTTTTTT. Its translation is CASKGWGNTGELFF.

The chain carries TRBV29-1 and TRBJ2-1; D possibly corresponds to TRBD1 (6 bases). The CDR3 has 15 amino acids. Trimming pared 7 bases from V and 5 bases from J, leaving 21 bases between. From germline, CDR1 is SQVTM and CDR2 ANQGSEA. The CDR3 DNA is TGCAGCGGAAACCGTAACAGGGCTGTAAACAATGAGCAGTTCTTC. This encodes CSGNRNRAVNNEQFF.

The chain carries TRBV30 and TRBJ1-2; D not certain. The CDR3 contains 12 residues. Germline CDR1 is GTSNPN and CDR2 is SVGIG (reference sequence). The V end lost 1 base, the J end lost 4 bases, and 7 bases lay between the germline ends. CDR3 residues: CAWSGEVYGYTF. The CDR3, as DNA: TGTGCCTGGAGTGGGGAGGTCTATGGCTACACCTTC.

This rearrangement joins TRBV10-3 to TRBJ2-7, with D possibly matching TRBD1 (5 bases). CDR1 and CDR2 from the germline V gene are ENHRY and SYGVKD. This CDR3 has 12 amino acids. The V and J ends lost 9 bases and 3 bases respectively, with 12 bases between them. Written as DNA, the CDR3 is TGTGCCATAGGAGACAGAGACTACGAGCAGTACTTC. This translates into CAIGDRDYEQYF.